The 3 T cell receptor beta chains presented below share a single source sample, sequenced in a study of Ad26.COV2.S vaccination and SARS-CoV-2 variants. Assay: immunoSEQ multiplex PCR; the TCRdb copy retains only in-frame clones and omits some. The sample yields some 250,000 clones, 85% to 90% seen once. Treatment noted: roughly 18 received Ad26.COV2.S at low or high dose, single or two shots; 5 received placebo; per-sample allocation not given. Sampling happened 63 days after the first vaccine or placebo injection. Sample: peripheral blood, taken in a trial of Ad26.COV2.S vaccine versus placebo. The receptors were sampled from a person between 18 and 65 years old who received the Ad26.COV2.S COVID-19 vaccine or a placebo.

V is TRBV28 and J is TRBJ2-7; no reliable D call. V was shortened by 7 bases and J by 4 bases, with 11 bases between the two germline ends. This CDR3 has 12 amino acids. CDR1 is MDHEN, CDR2 SYDVKM, per germline. CDR3 sequence reads: CASTQLGYEQYF. In nucleotides, the CDR3 is TGTGCCAGCACCCAATTAGGGTACGAGCAGTACTTC.

The chain joins TRBV5-4 to TRBJ2-2, with 9 bases aligning to TRBD2. V shed 0 bases, J shed 7 bases, and the junction held 10 bases outside the gene matches. CDR1 is SGHNT and CDR2 is YYREEE in the germline V gene (reference sequence). CDR3 size: 17 residues. The chain's CDR3 is CASSLAGGLARFGELFF. The CDR3 region has the DNA TGTGCCAGCAGCTTGGCCGGGGGACTAGCCAGATTCGGGGAGCTGTTTTTT.

The chain links TRBV2 to TRBJ2-2, with 8 bases identical to TRBD2. Germline-derived CDR1 and CDR2 are SNHLY and FYNNEI. The CDR3 loop spans 15 amino acids. J was trimmed by 2 bases and V by 10 bases; bases with no gene match: 9. The CDR3 reads CATQPGLGNTGELFF. CDR3 sequence (DNA): TGTGCCACTCAACCGGGACTAGGAAACACCGGGGAGCTGTTTTTT.